A single sample gave rise to the 14 T cell receptor beta chains below, sequenced in a study of CD8 T cells in ankylosing spondylitis. TCRdb reanalysed the 5' RACE reads using MiXCR and keeps one entry per CDR3 protein. The sample has around 150,000 distinct CDR3 sequences; approximately 20% are singletons. What was sequenced was blood, either unsorted or a sorted T cell fraction (not recorded which). These receptors were taken from a male donor with ankylosing spondylitis or in good health (not recorded which).

This clonotype has just a few counts. The chain is built from TRBV27 and TRBJ2-7; the D call may be TRBD1 or TRBD2 (6 bases each). Trimming shortened V by 3 bases and J by 1 base, and 16 bases separated the two germline ends. Looked up from germline, CDR1 is MNHEY and CDR2 is SMNVEV (reference sequence). There are 16 residues in the CDR3. The CDR3 here is CASSLGRGGSSYEQYF. CDR3 nucleotide sequence: TGTGCCAGCAGTTTGGGCAGGGGAGGATCATCCTACGAGCAGTACTTC.

This clonotype was seen ten or more times. The chain couples TRBV5-1 to TRBJ2-7, with 10 bases aligning to TRBD1. CDR1 and CDR2 (germline): SGHRS, YFSETQ. CDR3 length: 14 amino acids. V shed 3 bases and J 7 bases; nucleotides not matched to a gene: 7. In DNA form, the CDR3 reads TGCGCCAGCAGCTCAGGACAGGGGGACGGGGAGCAGTACTTC. It is translated as CASSSGQGDGEQYF.

V usage is TRBV27 and J usage is TRBJ1-5; a weak D match, TRBD1 (5 bases). V gave up 0 bases and J gave up 6 bases, with 12 bases separating them. Germline assignment: CDR1 MNHEY and CDR2 SMNVEV (reference sequence). The CDR3 runs to 15 residues. The CDR3: CASSLSSRGTQPQHF. The CDR3 DNA reads as TGTGCCAGCAGTTTATCTTCCCGGGGGACTCAGCCCCAGCATTTT.

Many counts were recorded for this clonotype. The V call is TRBV29-1, the J call TRBJ2-3; TRBD2 is a possible D gene (6 bases). The germline V gene has CDR1 SQVTM and CDR2 ANQGSEA. Trimming pared 4 bases from V and 2 bases from J, leaving 7 bases between. This CDR3 is 12 amino acids long. CDR3 sequence: CSVVAVTDTQYF. The CDR3 DNA reads as TGCAGCGTTGTAGCGGTCACAGATACGCAGTATTTT.

This clonotype was found many times. This sequence joins TRBV7-8 and TRBJ2-5, with D possibly matching TRBD1 (5 bases). Germline V gene data show CDR1 as SGHVS and CDR2 as FQNEAQ. The CDR3 spans 15 residues. V was trimmed by 3 bases and J by 1 base, leaving 12 bases between them. The CDR3: CASSLVRQSQETQYF. In DNA, the CDR3 is TGTGCCAGCAGCTTGGTGAGACAGTCCCAAGAGACCCAGTACTTC.

This clonotype came up many times. The CDR3 coding sequence is TGTGCCAGCAGCGTAGAGGCGGATACGCAGTATTTT. Translating gives CASSVEADTQYF. The chain is built from TRBV9 and TRBJ2-3, with D unresolved. The CDR3 extends over 12 amino acids. Between the trimmed V and J ends, which lost 0 bases and 6 bases, there was a span of 5 bases. Germline CDR1 is SGDLS and CDR2 is YYNGEE.

This clonotype appeared a few times. The chain has TRBV11-2 and TRBJ2-3, with D perhaps being TRBD1 or TRBD2 (5 bases each). Germline V gene lookup returns CDR1 SGHAT and CDR2 FQNNGV. V lost 9 bases and J 1 base, leaving 14 bases between the germline ends. The CDR3 is 14 residues long. This CDR3 reads CASNPGTGTDTQYF. The DNA of the CDR3 is TGTGCCAGTAACCCAGGGACGGGCACAGATACGCAGTATTTT.

This clonotype was counted many times. J is TRBJ1-5 and V is TRBV27; no clear D. In germline, CDR1 is MNHEY, CDR2 SMNVEV (reference sequence). The germline V and J ends were trimmed by 5 bases and 5 bases, with 13 bases remaining between them. There are 14 residues in the CDR3. The CDR3 sequence: CASSPLDIYQPQHF. The CDR3 DNA sequence: TGTGCCAGCAGTCCCCTAGACATCTATCAGCCCCAGCATTTT.

The chain joins TRBV19 to TRBJ2-5; no reliable D call. Trimming took 7 bases from V and 7 from J, leaving 10 bases between them. The CDR3 extends over 11 amino acids. Per germline, CDR1 LNHDA and CDR2 SQIVND (reference sequence). The CDR3 loop reads CASTDRRTQYF. DNA of the CDR3: TGTGCCAGTACCGACCGGCGGACCCAGTACTTC.

This clonotype came up many times. The chain links TRBV28 to TRBJ2-3; 12 bases align to TRBD2. The CDR3 extends over 17 amino acids. V lost 7 bases, J lost 0 bases, and 8 bases stayed unmatched. Per the germline V gene, CDR1 is MDHEN and CDR2 is SYDVKM. DNA for the CDR3: TGTGCCAGCACCCTCATCGGGACTAGCGGGAGCACAGATACGCAGTATTTT. It encodes CASTLIGTSGSTDTQYF.

This clonotype occurred a few times. The chain combines TRBV29-1 with TRBJ2-5; 8 nucleotides agree with TRBD1. The CDR3 length is 13 residues. The V and J ends lost 7 bases and 7 bases, in that order; junction bases with no gene match: 11. Germline V gene sequence: CDR1 SQVTM, CDR2 ANQGSEA. The CDR3 bases are TGCAGCGGATACAGACAGGGGTTGGGGACCCAGTACTTC. The encoded protein is CSGYRQGLGTQYF.

This clonotype was observed a handful of times. The chain combines TRBV12-3 or TRBV12-4 with TRBJ2-5; 7 nucleotides match TRBD2. Unmatched junction bases numbered 6, after V lost 6 bases and J lost 5 bases. The CDR3 totals 13 residues. CDR3 sequence: CASRAGVTETQYF. DNA of the CDR3: TGTGCCAGCAGGGCGGGAGTCACCGAGACCCAGTACTTC.

This clonotype was found a few times. A junction end diverges from the germline sequence, so it may reflect a read error. This chain uses TRBV2 with TRBJ2-3; TRBD1 or TRBD2 may be the D gene (5 bases each). The CDR3 covers 15 residues. Germline V lookup: CDR1 SNHLY, CDR2 FYNNEI. The CDR3 DNA sequence: TGTGCCAGCAGCGAAGAAGGGGACGGGACAGATACGCAGTATTTT. It specifies CASSEEGDGTDTQYF.

This clonotype was seen a few times. V is TRBV7-8 and J is TRBJ2-1, with a possible D match to TRBD1 (6 bases). Trimming cost V 5 bases and J 3 bases, with 17 bases left between them. The CDR3 is 16 residues long. The germline gives CDR1 SGHVS, CDR2 FQNEAQ. The CDR3 DNA is TGTGCCAGCAGCCGGTTTGGGGGCACTAGCTACAATGAGCAGTTCTTC. Its protein is CASSRFGGTSYNEQFF.